What follows describes a single T cell receptor (beta chain). From fresh peripheral blood, 8.5 to 10 ml in volume, the PBMCs were obtained. RNA transcripts served as template for amplifying TCR beta CDR3 sequences. An initial RT-PCR round employing HTBI primers preceded a second-round multiplex PCR. TCRdb analysed the multiplex PCR reads with MiXCR anew, one entry per CDR3 protein. The repertoire holds some 170,000 distinct CDR3 sequences, with roughly two fifths as singletons. The CDR3 is 14 residues long. After removal of 6 bases from V and 3 bases from J, the junction contained 6 bases not matched to a gene. This sample was included in a study of Graves' ophthalmopathy and Graves' hyperthyroidism.

This clonotype was obtained from a man in his thirties or forties with Graves' ophthalmopathy. The J gene is TRBJ2-5, the V gene TRBV12-3 or TRBV12-4; 8 bases are a match to TRBD2. The sequenced material came from peripheral blood. CDR3 DNA: TGTGCCAGCAGCGTAGCGGGGAATGAAGAGACCCAGTACTTC. Translated, it gives CASSVAGNEETQYF.